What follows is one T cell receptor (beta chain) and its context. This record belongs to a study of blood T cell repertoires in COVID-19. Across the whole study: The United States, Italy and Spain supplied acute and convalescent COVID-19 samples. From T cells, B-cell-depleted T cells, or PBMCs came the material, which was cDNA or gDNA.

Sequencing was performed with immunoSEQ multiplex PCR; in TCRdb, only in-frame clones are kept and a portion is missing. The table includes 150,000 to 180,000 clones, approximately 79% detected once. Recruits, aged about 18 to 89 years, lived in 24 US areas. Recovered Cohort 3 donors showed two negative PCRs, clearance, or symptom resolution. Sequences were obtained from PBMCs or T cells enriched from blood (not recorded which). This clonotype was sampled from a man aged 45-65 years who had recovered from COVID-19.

The DNA of the CDR3 is TGTGCCAGCAGTTCTCACACAGGGGCCCACTACAATGAGCAGTTCTTC. Translated: CASSSHTGAHYNEQFF. This sequence joins TRBV6-2 or TRBV6-3 and TRBJ2-1; 7 bases match TRBD1. Germline CDR1 reads MNHEY; CDR2 reads SVGEGT. J was trimmed by 3 bases and V by 4 bases; bases with no gene match: 9. The CDR3 spans 16 residues.